This T cell receptor beta chain was sequenced during a study of blood T cell repertoires in COVID-19. In the study overall: There were acute and convalescent COVID-19 samples, and they came from the United States, Italy and Spain. T cells, B-cell-depleted T cells, or PBMCs supplied cDNA or gDNA.

Germline V CDR1 and CDR2: SGHVS, FQNEAQ. The CDR3 contains 15 residues. The J segment lost 3 bases and the V segment lost 2 bases, leaving 4 bases of the junction unmatched. Original processing methods: Researchers report that nucleated cell counts were estimated from reference gene primer amplification. Measured with immunoSEQ multiplex PCR; TCRdb has only the in-frame clones, and not every one. V and J calls and clone size are as listed in that table; D and trimming were resolved from the DNA. The table records tens of thousands of clones, around 88% of them present only once. Material for sequencing was peripheral blood. This TCR derives from a man aged 60-69 years with acute or convalescent COVID-19. V is TRBV7-8 and J is TRBJ2-3, with 8 bases identical to TRBD1. The CDR3 DNA reads as TGTGCCAGCAGCTTACAGGGGGCGCGAACAGATACGCAGTATTTT. Its protein product is CASSLQGARTDTQYF.